This note documents a single TCR beta chain sequence. The CDR3 covers 14 residues. The germline V gene has CDR1 SGHNT and CDR2 YYREEE (reference sequence). V was pared by 7 bases and J by 4 bases, with 10 bases of the junction left unmatched. The data were obtained in a study of blood T cell repertoires in COVID-19. Study summary: Donors in the United States, Italy and Spain gave samples during acute or convalescent COVID-19.

Original handling: Estimation of nucleated cell counts relied on the amplification of reference gene primers. Here immunoSEQ multiplex PCR was the method, and the copy in TCRdb shows in-frame clones only, minus some. D and trimming come from the DNA, and the V and J calls and clone size come from that table. The sample yields roughly 220,000 clones, more than 80% seen once. All enrollees were about 18 to 89 years old and from around 25 US areas. Categorization into cohorts depended on clinical history that participants reported. Sequenced material: PBMCs or T cells enriched from blood (not recorded which). The rearrangement uses TRBV5-4 and TRBJ1-2; 7 nucleotides match TRBD1. The receptor was isolated from a woman aged 35 to 49 with acute COVID-19. The CDR3 DNA is TGTGCCAGCTCCCAGGGGGGCGCGGTCTATGGCTACACCTTC. Residues: CASSQGGAVYGYTF. Full variable domain (remainder filled in from reference TRBV5-4 and TRBJ1-2): ETGVTQSPTHLIKTRGQQVTLRCSSQSGHNTVSWYQQALGQGPQFIFQYYREEENGRGNFPPRFSGLQFPNYSSELNVNALELDDSALYLCASSQGGAVYGYTFGSGTRLTVV.